These 21 T cell receptor beta chains originate from one sample sequenced in a study of technical replicates of blood from a few donors. TCRdb's table, derived via immunoSEQ multiplex PCR, lists solely in-frame clones and lacks some. The sample yields tens of thousands of clones, 91% seen once. The sequenced sample was T cells isolated from PBMCs. These receptors all stem from a human donor in good health. Some clones in this sample may be carry-over from other donors' samples.

The chain recombines TRBV19 with TRBJ1-4, with D hard to call. This CDR3 region has 14 residues. The ends were cut back, 5 bases at V and 5 bases at J, with 12 bases in the middle. Looked up from germline, CDR1 is LNHDA and CDR2 is SQIVND (reference sequence). DNA for the CDR3: TGTGCCAGTAGTCGGTGGCGGAAGAATGAAAAACTGTTTTTT. It translates to CASSRWRKNEKLFF.

The chain combines TRBV4-1 with TRBJ2-7; maybe TRBD2 (5 bases). The CDR3 extends over 13 amino acids. Trimming shortened V by 6 bases and J by 6 bases, and 15 bases separated the two germline ends. Germline V gene sequence: CDR1 MGHRA, CDR2 YSYEKL. CDR3 in DNA: TGCGCCAGCAGGACTATTGGAGGTCGCGAGCAGTACTTC. Translated, it gives CASRTIGGREQYF.

The chain joins TRBV29-1 to TRBJ2-5, with 9 positions matching TRBD2. Germline-derived CDR1 and CDR2 are SQVTM and ANQGSEA. The CDR3 is made up of 13 amino acids. V lost 5 bases, J lost 3 bases, and 4 bases stayed unmatched. CDR3 region: CSVLERGEETQYF. The CDR3 bases are TGCAGCGTTCTAGAGCGGGGGGAAGAGACCCAGTACTTC. The whole variable domain, filled in from reference TRBV29-1 and TRBJ2-5, reads SAVISQKPSRDICQRGTSLTIQCQVDSQVTMMFWYRQQPGQSLTLIATANQGSEATYESGFVIDKFPISRPNLTFSTLTVSNMSPEDSSIYLCSVLERGEETQYFGPGTRLLVL.

CDR3 in DNA: TGCGCCAGCAGCTTGGGACTAGCGGGGACCACAGATACGCAGTATTTT. Encoded protein: CASSLGLAGTTDTQYF. The rearrangement uses TRBV5-1 and TRBJ2-3; 11 bases fit TRBD2. The ends lost 0 bases at V and 2 bases at J; junction bases unmatched: 2. Germline CDR1 SGHRS, CDR2 YFSETQ. CDR3 size: 16 residues.

V is TRBV7-8 and J is TRBJ2-5; 12 nucleotides agree with TRBD2. CDR1 is SGHVS and CDR2 is FQNEAQ in the germline V gene. The CDR3 loop spans 19 amino acids. Trimming cost V 5 bases and J 3 bases; bases outside gene matches: 16. The CDR3 nucleotides read TGTGCCAGCAGCCCAGGACTAGCGGGACAAACCCGAAAGAAAGAGACCCAGTACTTC. It codes for CASSPGLAGQTRKKETQYF. The complete variable domain, with remaining parts taken from reference TRBV7-8 and TRBJ2-5, reads GAGVSQSPRYKVAKRGQDVALRCDPISGHVSLFWYQQALGQGPEFLTYFQNEAQLDKSGLPSDRFFAERPEGSVSTLKIQRTQQEDSAVYLCASSPGLAGQTRKKETQYFGPGTRLLVL.

This clone was observed once. This sequence joins TRBV15 and TRBJ2-2; TRBD1 matches 7 bases. The CDR3 totals 15 residues. J gave up 5 bases and V 4 bases, and 7 bases lay outside the gene matches. The germline CDR1 and CDR2 sequences are LNHNV and YYDKDF (reference sequence). CDR3 nucleotides: TGTGCCACCAGCAATGGACAGGCAGTTACCGGGGAGCTGTTTTTT. This encodes CATSNGQAVTGELFF.

V and J are TRBV6-1 and TRBJ2-7, with TRBD1 matching over 9 bases. The CDR3 is 15 residues long. Unmatched junction bases numbered 7, after V lost 6 bases and J lost 1 base. Germline V lookup: CDR1 MNHNS, CDR2 SASEGT. CDR3 coding DNA: TGTGCCAGCAGGCCGGGACAGGGAGGGTCCTACGAGCAGTACTTC. This gives the protein CASRPGQGGSYEQYF.

The chain has TRBV27 and TRBJ2-1; 12 positions agree with TRBD2. Germline V gene data show CDR1 as MNHEY and CDR2 as SMNVEV (reference sequence). The CDR3 totals 14 residues. J was trimmed by 9 bases and V by 3 bases; bases with no gene match: 3. The CDR3 loop reads CASSFRLAGVEQFF. As DNA, the CDR3 is TGTGCCAGCAGTTTCCGACTAGCGGGAGTTGAGCAGTTCTTC.

The chain recombines TRBV4-1 with TRBJ2-1; no reliable D call. The CDR3 spans 13 residues. Germline V gives CDR1 MGHRA, CDR2 YSYEKL. The V end was cut by 4 bases, the J end by 1 base, with 5 bases between. The CDR3 nucleotides read TGCGCCAGCAGCCCCGTTTCCTACAATGAGCAGTTCTTC. Encoded protein: CASSPVSYNEQFF.

The chain employs TRBV6-5 and TRBJ2-7; no firm D call. The CDR3 extends over 13 amino acids. The V end lost 6 bases, the J end lost 2 bases, and 11 bases lay between the germline ends. CDR1 is MNHEY and CDR2 is SVGAGI in the germline V gene. The DNA of the CDR3 is TGTGCCAGCAGAGGCACAGTAACCTACGAGCAGTACTTC. Residues: CASRGTVTYEQYF.

This chain connects TRBV2 to TRBJ1-2; the D gene is possibly TRBD1 (5 bases). The CDR3 has 14 residues. Germline CDR1 is SNHLY and CDR2 is FYNNEI. Between the trimmed V and J ends, which lost 11 bases and 1 base, there was a span of 17 bases. CDR3 sequence reads: CAPRSETVNYGYTF. DNA of the CDR3: TGTGCCCCACGGTCGGAGACAGTTAACTATGGCTACACCTTC. Variable domain in full (rest from reference TRBV2 and TRBJ1-2): EPEVTQTPSHQVTQMGQEVILRCVPISNHLYFYWYRQILGQKVEFLVSFYNNEISEKSEIFDDQFSVERPDGSNFTLKIRSTKLEDSAMYFCAPRSETVNYGYTFGSGTRLTVV.

The chain uses TRBV29-1 and TRBJ2-1; 12 nucleotides align to TRBD2. Germline values: CDR1 SQVTM, CDR2 ANQGSEA. The CDR3 runs to 14 residues. Trimming took 6 bases from V and 12 from J; bases not matched to a gene: 12. The CDR3 DNA reads as TGCAGCGTGTGGGCTAGCGGGAGGGCCGTAGGGCAGTTCTTC. Protein sequence: CSVWASGRAVGQFF.

The J gene is TRBJ1-4, the V gene TRBV28; D possibly corresponds to TRBD1 (6 bases). The CDR3 loop spans 16 amino acids. V gave up 6 bases and J gave up 8 bases, with 22 bases separating them. Germline-derived CDR1 and CDR2 are MDHEN and SYDVKM. The CDR3 sequence: CASRPFTGTMGEKLFF. The CDR3 DNA reads TGTGCCAGCAGGCCCTTCACCGGGACAATGGGAGAAAAACTGTTTTTT.

The rearrangement uses TRBV11-2 and TRBJ1-4; 10 bases fit TRBD1. The V gene end was trimmed by 3 bases and the J gene end by 6 bases; junction bases not matched to a gene: 1. The CDR3 is made up of 14 amino acids. Germline V lookup: CDR1 SGHAT, CDR2 FQNNGV. CDR3 sequence: CASSFGQGDEKLFF. The CDR3 DNA is TGTGCCAGCAGCTTCGGACAGGGGGATGAAAAACTGTTTTTT.

The V and J genes are TRBV29-1 and TRBJ2-6; a weak D match, TRBD2 (5 bases). Germline CDR1 reads SQVTM; CDR2 reads ANQGSEA. The CDR3 runs to 20 residues. V lost 3 bases to trimming and J lost 4 bases, with 28 bases between them. CDR3 region: CSVDHKPQDRGGSGANVLTF. In DNA form, the CDR3 reads TGCAGCGTTGATCACAAGCCCCAGGACCGCGGCGGGTCCGGGGCCAACGTCCTGACTTTC. The full variable domain, in which reference TRBV29-1 and TRBJ2-6 provide the parts outside the CDR3, is SAVISQKPSRDICQRGTSLTIQCQVDSQVTMMFWYRQQPGQSLTLIATANQGSEATYESGFVIDKFPISRPNLTFSTLTVSNMSPEDSSIYLCSVDHKPQDRGGSGANVLTFGAGSRLTVL.

The CDR3: CASSSSGRGLSTDTQYF. CDR3 nucleotides: TGTGCCAGCAGCTCTAGCGGGAGGGGCCTAAGCACAGATACGCAGTATTTT. The J gene is TRBJ2-3, the V gene TRBV7-9; 12 nucleotides align to TRBD2. CDR3 length: 17 amino acids. In germline, CDR1 is SEHNR, CDR2 FQNEAQ (reference sequence). V shed 4 bases and J 0 bases; nucleotides not matched to a gene: 5.

The genes are TRBV4-1 and TRBJ2-4; possibly TRBD1 for D (5 bases). Between the trimmed V and J ends, which lost 3 bases and 7 bases, there was a span of 16 bases. The CDR3 runs to 15 residues. CDR1 is MGHRA and CDR2 is YSYEKL in the germline V gene. The CDR3 region has the DNA TGCGCCAGCAGCCAGGTAGGCTCCTCAGGGAACATTCAGTACTTC. Protein: CASSQVGSSGNIQYF.

This chain uses TRBV15 with TRBJ2-1, with D possibly TRBD1 on 5 matching bases. Germline CDR1 LNHNV, CDR2 YYDKDF (reference sequence). This CDR3 region has 15 residues. V was shortened by 0 bases and J by 8 bases, with 14 bases between the two germline ends. In DNA, the CDR3 is TGTGCCACCAGCAGAGAGGCCCTCTGGGGCCATGAGCAGTTCTTC. It yields the protein CATSREALWGHEQFF.

The V gene is TRBV27, the J gene TRBJ1-5, with TRBD1 matching 9 bases. Germline loops: CDR1 MNHEY, CDR2 SMNVEV (reference sequence). Germline trimming cut 4 bases from V and 7 bases from J; bases unmatched to any gene: 8. This CDR3 has 15 residues. The DNA for the CDR3 is TGTGCCAGCAGTTCCCGGGACAGGGACGGCCAGCCCCAGCATTTT. Its protein product is CASSSRDRDGQPQHF.

The CDR3 reads CASSGGTGVSDTQYF. CDR3 sequence (DNA): TGTGCCAGCAGCGGCGGGACAGGGGTTTCAGATACGCAGTATTTT. The rearrangement uses TRBV5-6 and TRBJ2-3; 10 bases are shared with TRBD1. This CDR3 is 15 amino acids long. Trimming at V came to 4 bases and at J to 4 bases, leaving 6 bases not matched to a gene. In germline, CDR1 is SGHDT, CDR2 YYEEEE. Full variable domain (remainder filled in from reference TRBV5-6 and TRBJ2-3): DAGVTQSPTHLIKTRGQQVTLRCSPKSGHDTVSWYQQALGQGPQFIFQYYEEEERQRGNFPDRFSGHQFPNYSSELNVNALLLGDSALYLCASSGGTGVSDTQYFGPGTRLTVL.

The gene calls are TRBV6-5 and TRBJ1-2; the match to TRBD1 covers 7 bases. V shed 4 bases and J 6 bases; nucleotides not matched to a gene: 8. The CDR3 has 14 residues. Germline loops: CDR1 MNHEY, CDR2 SVGAGI. The CDR3 DNA follows: TGTGCCAGCAGTTCAACAGGGGCGGTTGATGGCTACACCTTC. Its translation is CASSSTGAVDGYTF.